This T cell receptor beta chain is from a study of CD8+CD57+ T cells in acquired aplastic anemia. Across the whole study: Recorded DNA amounts for sorted CD4+ and CD8+ cells had an average of around 3.4 ug.

This clonotype came up many times. As yet, its antigen is unknown. Study conclusions and caveats: Sharing between patients and controls was observed for around 30 CD8+ CDR3 sequences. Simpson's diversity of CD8+ cells was not significantly different in patients compared with controls.

Template material for TCR beta VDJ and CDR3 profiling consisted of genomic DNA. TCRdb re-derived calls from the reads in MiXCR, one entry per CDR3 protein. The data hold about 190,000 distinct CDR3 sequences, with around three fifths observed a single time. This CDR3 region has 16 residues. V lost 6 bases, J lost 2 bases, and 16 bases lay in between. Germline CDR1 MNHEY, CDR2 SVGAGI. The rearrangement uses TRBV6-5 and TRBJ1-4; D is perhaps TRBD1 (6 bases). This receptor was obtained from a human donor with severe aplastic anemia or a healthy control (not recorded which). Input material: sorted CD4+, CD8+, or CD8+CD57+ T cells (not recorded which) from PBMCs. CDR3 sequence reads: CASSPDQGITNEKLFF. For the CDR3, the DNA is TGTGCCAGCAGCCCTGATCAGGGGATCACTAATGAAAAACTGTTTTTT.